The present T cell receptor (beta chain) was sequenced within a study of cytomegalovirus exposure and HLA in healthy donors. Study overall: A subsequent analysis stated that the 120 or so validation repertoires were run on the same platform as the approximately 700 first-cohort repertoires. Points from the study as a whole: CMV antigen specificity was confirmed in vitro for a few CMV-associated chains. Among TCR sequences, most were rare, though some public TCRs appeared in many donors. The study labeled 150 or so TCR beta chains cytomegalovirus-associated.

Comment on this clone: Its antigen remains unidentified.

TCRdb keeps only in-frame clones here, not all; method: immunoSEQ multiplex PCR. The sample comprises 150,000 to 200,000 clones, under 95% of which are singletons, and 3% rests with the top ten. V lost 5 bases, J lost 5 bases, and 15 bases lay in between. The CDR3 length is 15 residues. Germline V CDR1 and CDR2: LNHDA, SQIVND (reference sequence). The chain links TRBV19 to TRBJ1-4; D may be TRBD1 (6 bases). The sequencing sample was made of PBMCs. This TCR was sampled from a woman younger than 35 in good health and CMV-seropositive. The CDR3 loop reads CASSRTRGSNEKLFF. The DNA of the CDR3 is TGTGCCAGTAGTCGTACCAGGGGCTCAAATGAAAAACTGTTTTTT.